These 9 T cell receptor beta chains were sequenced from one sample in a study of cytomegalovirus exposure and HLA in healthy donors. Primers for the PCR totalled 60 Vbeta and 13 Jbeta. Assay: immunoSEQ multiplex PCR; the TCRdb copy retains only in-frame clones and omits some. The top ten clones hold about 7.5% of a sample with 100,000 or so clones, 76% of them seen once. The sample taken for sequencing was PBMCs. All receptors come from a man aged 35 to 55 in good health and CMV-seropositive.

This clone was seen only a few times. This chain uses TRBV19 with TRBJ2-1; 8 bases line up with TRBD2. The V and J ends lost 5 bases and 6 bases, in that order; junction bases with no gene match: 9. Germline V gives CDR1 LNHDA, CDR2 SQIVND (reference sequence). The CDR3 has 15 residues. Here the CDR3 DNA reads TGTGCCAGTAGTTCCCGGGGGGGAGGTTTCAATGAGCAGTTCTTC. This sequence encodes CASSSRGGGFNEQFF.

The sample holds a few counts of this clone. V gene TRBV7-2 combines with J gene TRBJ1-5; D unresolved. Per germline, CDR1 SGHTA and CDR2 FQGNSA. This CDR3 spans 14 amino acids. Trimming shortened V by 0 bases and J by 6 bases, and 9 bases separated the two germline ends. CDR3 sequence reads: CASSLAAGSQPQHF. The CDR3 coding sequence is TGTGCCAGCAGCTTAGCGGCGGGCAGTCAGCCCCAGCATTTT.

The chain uses TRBV7-9 and TRBJ2-3, with D maybe TRBD2 (6 bases). Deletions cut 5 bases from V and 6 bases from J, with 21 bases between. This CDR3 comprises 16 residues. Germline V CDR1 and CDR2: SEHNR, FQNEAQ (reference sequence). CDR3 loop: CASSRGRGSTGDTQYF. The CDR3 bases are TGTGCCAGCAGCCGTGGACGGGGGTCGACTGGGGATACGCAGTATTTT.

This chain uses TRBV28 with TRBJ2-1; tentative D call: TRBD2 (5 bases). Trimming took 2 bases from V and 10 from J, leaving 15 bases between them. CDR3 length: 14 residues. Per germline, CDR1 MDHEN and CDR2 SYDVKM. CDR3 coding DNA: TGTGCCAGCAGTTTAGGCGGGTCCGTTGGCGAGCAGTTCTTC. The encoded protein is CASSLGGSVGEQFF.

This rearrangement joins TRBV7-9 to TRBJ2-2, with 7 bases identical to TRBD1. The CDR3 has 15 amino acids. V gave up 6 bases and J gave up 5 bases; unmatched junction bases: 9. The germline V gene encodes CDR1 SEHNR and CDR2 FQNEAQ (reference sequence). The CDR3 sequence: CASSSGTAWTGELFF. Here the CDR3 DNA reads TGTGCCAGCAGTTCCGGGACAGCCTGGACCGGGGAGCTGTTTTTT.

The chain couples TRBV2 to TRBJ1-2, with 8 bases aligning to TRBD1. With 4 bases clipped from V and 1 base from J, the junction kept 2 bases outside the gene matches. CDR3 size: 14 residues. The germline V gene encodes CDR1 SNHLY and CDR2 FYNNEI. The CDR3 loop reads CASSGTGLNYGYTF. CDR3 bases: TGTGCCAGCAGTGGGACAGGGCTTAACTATGGCTACACCTTC.

As to this clone: At one boundary the junction diverges from the germline segment, which might be a read error. The CDR3: CASSQDWGLAANSQYF. The CDR3 DNA sequence: TGCGCCAGCAGCCAAGATTGGGGACTAGCGGCAAACAGTCAGTACTTC. This chain connects TRBV4-1 to TRBJ2-4, with TRBD2 identical over 11 bases. Germline V gene sequence: CDR1 MGHRA, CDR2 YSYEKL. The CDR3 contains 16 residues.

The chain uses TRBV7-2 and TRBJ2-2; 11 bases agree with TRBD2. The CDR3 is made up of 15 amino acids. CDR1 is SGHTA, CDR2 FQGNSA, per germline. Trimming at V came to 1 base and at J to 6 bases, leaving 1 base not matched to a gene. The CDR3 loop reads CASSLDSGGAGELFF. CDR3 bases: TGTGCCAGCAGCTTAGATAGCGGGGGGGCCGGGGAGCTGTTTTTT.

This clone showed up just a few times. The rearrangement joins TRBV9 to TRBJ2-7, with D perhaps matching TRBD2 (6 bases). The germline V and J ends were trimmed by 2 bases and 3 bases, with 12 bases remaining between them. CDR1 SGDLS and CDR2 YYNGEE come from the germline V gene. The CDR3 covers 14 residues. CDR3 sequence: CASSVRAGGYEQYF. The CDR3 DNA follows: TGTGCCAGCAGCGTCAGGGCCGGGGGCTACGAGCAGTACTTC.